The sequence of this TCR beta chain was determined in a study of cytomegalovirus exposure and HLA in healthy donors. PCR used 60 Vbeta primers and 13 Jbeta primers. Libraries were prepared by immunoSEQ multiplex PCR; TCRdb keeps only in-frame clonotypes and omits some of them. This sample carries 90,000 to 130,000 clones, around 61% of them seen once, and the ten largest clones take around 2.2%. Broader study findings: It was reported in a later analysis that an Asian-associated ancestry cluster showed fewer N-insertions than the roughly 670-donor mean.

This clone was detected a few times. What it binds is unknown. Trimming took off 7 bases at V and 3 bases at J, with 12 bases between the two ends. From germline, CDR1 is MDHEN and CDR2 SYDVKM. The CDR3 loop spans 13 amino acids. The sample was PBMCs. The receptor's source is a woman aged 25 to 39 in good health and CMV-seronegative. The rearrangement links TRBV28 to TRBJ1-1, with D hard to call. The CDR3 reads CASKASGDTEAFF. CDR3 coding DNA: TGTGCCAGCAAGGCGAGCGGGGACACTGAAGCTTTCTTT.